These 17 T cell receptor beta chains share one sample of origin, sequenced in a study of blood T cells in healthy people across ages. A sample-barcoded 5' primer and a J-beta primer mix were used in a second PCR of about 7 to 12 cycles. TCRdb fed the 5' RACE reads into MiXCR, producing one record per CDR3 protein. Among about 670,000 distinct CDR3 sequences listed, roughly 41% were seen once. The sample was blood. These receptor sequences come from an older man in good health.

This chain connects TRBV5-1 to TRBJ1-1; D possibly corresponds to TRBD1 (5 bases). The V end lost 0 bases, the J end lost 0 bases, and 15 bases lay between the germline ends. Germline V gene lookup returns CDR1 SGHRS and CDR2 YFSETQ. The length of the CDR3 is 17 residues. CDR3 loop: CASSLATRGRLNTEAFF. The CDR3 coding sequence is TGCGCCAGCAGCTTGGCCACTCGGGGACGGTTGAACACTGAAGCTTTCTTT.

This chain joins TRBV14 and TRBJ2-1; TRBD2 matches 8 bases. The J call may be mistaken, given a closer DNA end match to TRBJ2-7. There are 15 residues in the CDR3. Germline CDR1 and CDR2: SGHDN and FVKESK. The CDR3 sequence: CASSPFSGDYNEQYF. In DNA, the CDR3 is TGTGCCAGCAGCCCATTTAGCGGGGACTACAATGAGCAGTACTTC.

The chain uses TRBV5-1 and TRBJ2-7; D uncertain. The V end lost 1 base, the J end lost 5 bases, and 13 bases lay between the germline ends. The CDR3 covers 14 residues. The germline gives CDR1 SGHRS, CDR2 YFSETQ. CDR3 in DNA: TGCGCCAGCAGCTTGAATCCAGTTTATAACGAGCAGTACTTC. Protein: CASSLNPVYNEQYF. Complete variable domain (other parts from reference TRBV5-1 and TRBJ2-7): KAGVTQTPRYLIKTRGQQVTLSCSPISGHRSVSWYQQTPGQGLQFLFEYFSETQRNKGNFPGRFSGRQFSNSRSEMNVSTLELGDSALYLCASSLNPVYNEQYFGPGTRLTVT.

The rearrangement joins TRBV20-1 to TRBJ2-5, with TRBD2 matching over 12 bases. The CDR3 has 17 residues. The ends lost 2 bases at V and 1 base at J; junction bases unmatched: 8. CDR1 and CDR2 (germline): DFQATT, SNEGSKA (reference sequence). CDR3 amino acids: CSARRSSGRASQETQYF. In DNA, the CDR3 is TGCAGTGCTAGAAGGTCTAGCGGGAGGGCTAGCCAAGAGACCCAGTACTTC.

The rearrangement uses TRBV4-3 and TRBJ2-1, with 10 positions matching TRBD1. V lost 0 bases, J lost 6 bases, and 5 bases stayed unmatched. Germline V CDR1 and CDR2: LGHNA, YSLEER. This CDR3 has 16 amino acids. The CDR3 nucleotides read TGCGCCAGCAGCCAAGATGACAGGGGGCTCTCCAATGAGCAGTTCTTC. Its translation is CASSQDDRGLSNEQFF.

The chain recombines TRBV4-3 with TRBJ2-3; TRBD1 aligns across 9 bases. The germline V gene has CDR1 LGHNA and CDR2 YSLEER. The length of the CDR3 is 13 residues. Trimming at V came to 3 bases and at J to 7 bases, leaving 2 bases not matched to a gene. The CDR3 sequence is CASSQGTGNTQYF. CDR3 in DNA: TGCGCCAGCAGCCAGGGGACAGGGAATACGCAGTATTTT.

The rearrangement joins TRBV15 to TRBJ2-5; possible D gene TRBD2, 5 bases. The J call may be wrong; the DNA end is better matched by TRBJ2-7. The length of the CDR3 is 13 residues. Germline loops: CDR1 LNHNV, CDR2 YYDKDF (reference sequence). The CDR3 DNA is TGTGCCACCAGCAGGGACTTCACCTACGAGCAGTACTTC. The encoded protein is CATSRDFTYEQYF.

In this sample, this clonotype turned up a few times. The V gene is TRBV27, the J gene TRBJ2-5, with 7 bases identical to TRBD2. Germline loops: CDR1 MNHEY, CDR2 SMNVEV (reference sequence). CDR3 length equals 15 residues. V lost 6 bases, J lost 1 base, and 8 bases stayed unmatched. The CDR3 bases are TGTGCCAGCAGCTCCAGGGAGGGATCCCAAGAGACCCAGTACTTC. Amino acids: CASSSREGSQETQYF.

The rearrangement joins TRBV12-3 or TRBV12-4 to TRBJ1-4; the D is unclear. The V end lost 6 bases, the J end lost 4 bases, and 15 bases lay between the germline ends. This CDR3 has 15 residues. The CDR3 sequence: CASSSQASLNEKLFF. CDR3 in DNA: TGTGCCAGCAGCTCGCAGGCGTCCCTTAATGAAAAACTGTTTTTT.

About this clonotype itself: A junction end diverges from the germline sequence, so it may reflect a read error. The V call is TRBV28, the J call TRBJ2-5, with TRBD2 matching 8 bases. In germline, CDR1 is MDHEN, CDR2 SYDVKM. The CDR3 runs 12 residues. The DNA for the CDR3 is TGTGCCAACCATCCGGGGGGGGAGAACCAGTACTTC. It encodes CANHPGGENQYF.

This rearrangement joins TRBV20-1 to TRBJ1-2; D is possibly TRBD1 (5 bases). V lost 5 bases and J lost 8, with 15 bases in between. Germline V gene sequence: CDR1 DFQATT, CDR2 SNEGSKA (reference sequence). The CDR3 sequence is 12 residues long. The CDR3 DNA follows: TGCAGTGCTGCCCGACAGTCGGAGGGCTACACCTTC. This translates into CSAARQSEGYTF.

This clonotype was counted only a few times. This chain uses TRBV24-1 with TRBJ1-1; 7 bases fit TRBD1. Unmatched junction bases numbered 3, after V lost 8 bases and J lost 1 base. The CDR3 length is 13 residues. Germline-derived CDR1 and CDR2 are KGHDR and SFDVKD. The CDR3 region is CATKDRTNTEAFF. The DNA of the CDR3 is TGTGCCACCAAGGACAGGACGAACACTGAAGCTTTCTTT.

CDR3 sequence: CASSQDAGGGGDTQYF. The CDR3 DNA reads TGCGCCAGCAGCCAAGACGCGGGTGGGGGGGGAGATACGCAGTATTTT. This chain connects TRBV4-3 to TRBJ2-3, with 7 bases lining up with TRBD2. Unmatched junction bases numbered 8, after V lost 0 bases and J lost 5 bases. CDR3 length: 16 amino acids. Germline-derived CDR1 and CDR2 are LGHNA and YSLEER.

In the case of this clonotype: Possible read error: a much larger clone is one base away. The chain joins TRBV4-1 to TRBJ1-2; maybe TRBD1 (6 bases). Trimming removed 4 bases from V and 12 bases from J, with 12 bases in between. Germline CDR1 and CDR2: MGHRA and YSYEKL. CDR3 length equals 11 residues. The CDR3 coding sequence is TGCGCCAGCAGCCCATCGACAGGCCACACCTTC. This codes for CASSPSTGHTF.

The rearrangement joins TRBV7-2 to TRBJ1-2; 7 bases are a match to TRBD1. The V gene end was trimmed by 4 bases and the J gene end by 2 bases; junction bases not matched to a gene: 13. Germline V gene data show CDR1 as SGHTA and CDR2 as FQGNSA. This CDR3 is built from 17 residues. The CDR3 here is CASSSTGFLGSNYGYTF. DNA for the CDR3: TGTGCCAGCAGCTCGACAGGGTTCTTGGGTTCGAACTATGGCTACACCTTC.

In the case of this clonotype: A much larger clone differs by one base, so this may be a read error. The chain uses TRBV6-2 or TRBV6-3 and TRBJ2-3, with a tentative D call TRBD2 (6 bases). This CDR3 comprises 14 residues. CDR1 and CDR2 (germline): MNHEY, SVGEGT. CDR3 nucleotides: TGTGCCAGCAGTCGGGGGACCACCACAGGTACGCAGTATTTT. Translated: CASSRGTTTGTQYF.

The CDR3 nucleotides read TGTGCCAGCAGTGGACTAGCGGTGGGGAATGAGCAGTTCTTC. Amino acids: CASSGLAVGNEQFF. The V gene is TRBV6-1, the J gene TRBJ2-1, with TRBD2 matching over 9 bases. CDR3 length: 14 amino acids. The V segment lost 4 bases and the J segment 7 bases; nucleotides outside the gene matches: 5. The V gene's germline CDR1 is MNHNS and CDR2 SASEGT.